This T cell receptor beta chain was sequenced during a study of T-cell memory formation after mild COVID-19. General study findings and limits: A second wave expanding day 15 to 37 was CD4+-biased; contracting clones were balanced.

This CDR3 spans 16 amino acids. After removal of 5 bases from V and 3 bases from J, the junction contained 10 bases not matched to a gene. Germline V lookup: CDR1 SGHVS, CDR2 FNYEAQ. This clonotype was observed a few times. The antigen is undetermined. TCRdb re-analysed the 5' RACE reads in MiXCR, keeping a single row per CDR3 protein. The sample records about 110,000 distinct CDR3 sequences, roughly a sixth being singletons. The rearrangement joins TRBV7-6 to TRBJ2-7, with 10 bases identical to TRBD1. The TCR comes from a man in his late teens or twenties who had mild COVID-19 (a few samples of this study predate the infection). Cell type and time point are not known. Material for sequencing was PBMCs or a T cell subset sorted from them (not recorded which). For the CDR3, the DNA is TGTGCCAGCAGCCCACCTGTTTGGGACAGGGGCTACGAGCAGTACTTC. This encodes CASSPPVWDRGYEQYF. The full variable domain, in which reference TRBV7-6 and TRBJ2-7 provide the parts outside the CDR3, is GAGVSQSPRYKVTKRGQDVALRCDPISGHVSLYWYRQALGQGPEFLTYFNYEAQQDKSGLPNDRFSAERPEGSISTLTIQRTEQRDSAMYRCASSPPVWDRGYEQYFGPGTRLTVT.